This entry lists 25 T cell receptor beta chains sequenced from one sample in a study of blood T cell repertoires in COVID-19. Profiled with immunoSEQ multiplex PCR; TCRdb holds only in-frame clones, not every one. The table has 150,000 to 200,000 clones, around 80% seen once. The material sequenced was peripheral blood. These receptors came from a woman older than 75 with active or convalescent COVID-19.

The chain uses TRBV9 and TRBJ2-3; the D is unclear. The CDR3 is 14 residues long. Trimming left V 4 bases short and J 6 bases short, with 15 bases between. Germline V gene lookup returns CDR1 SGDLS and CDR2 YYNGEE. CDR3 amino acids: CASSPTAALDTQYF. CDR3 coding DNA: TGTGCCAGCAGCCCTACGGCGGCCCTGGATACGCAGTATTTT.

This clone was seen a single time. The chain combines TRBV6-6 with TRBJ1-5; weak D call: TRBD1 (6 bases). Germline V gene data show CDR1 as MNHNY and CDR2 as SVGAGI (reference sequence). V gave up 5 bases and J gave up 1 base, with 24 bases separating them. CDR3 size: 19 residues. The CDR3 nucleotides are TGTGCCAGCAGTCCAAACACGGGGGGGCGGCGGTTGAGCAATCAGCCCCAGCATTTT. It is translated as CASSPNTGGRRLSNQPQHF.

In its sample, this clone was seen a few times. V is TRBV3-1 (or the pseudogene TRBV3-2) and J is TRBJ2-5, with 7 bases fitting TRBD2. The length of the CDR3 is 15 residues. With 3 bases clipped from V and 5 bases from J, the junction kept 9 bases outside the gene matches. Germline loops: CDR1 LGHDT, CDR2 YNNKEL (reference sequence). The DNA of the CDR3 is TGTGCCAGCAGCCACAGGGAACGGGGAGGGGAGACCCAGTACTTC. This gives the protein CASSHRERGGETQYF.

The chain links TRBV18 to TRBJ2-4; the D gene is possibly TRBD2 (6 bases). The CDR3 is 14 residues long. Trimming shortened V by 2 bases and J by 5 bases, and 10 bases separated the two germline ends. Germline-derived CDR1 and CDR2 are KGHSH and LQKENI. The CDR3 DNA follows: TGTGCCAGCTCACCAAGGGAGGCTCAAAACATTCAGTACTTC. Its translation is CASSPREAQNIQYF.

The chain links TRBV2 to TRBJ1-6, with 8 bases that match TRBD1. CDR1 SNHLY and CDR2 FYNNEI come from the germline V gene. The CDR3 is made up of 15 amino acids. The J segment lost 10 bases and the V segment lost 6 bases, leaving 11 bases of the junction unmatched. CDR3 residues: CASRSQGAMGSPLHF. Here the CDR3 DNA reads TGTGCCAGCAGGTCTCAGGGGGCCATGGGGTCACCCCTCCACTTT.

The CDR3 DNA follows: TGTGCCACCAGTGATTTTAGACAGGGGCACGGCTACACCTTC. Translation: CATSDFRQGHGYTF. This chain joins TRBV24-1 and TRBJ1-2; 8 bases are shared with TRBD1. Germline CDR1 KGHDR, CDR2 SFDVKD. With 1 base clipped from V and 8 bases from J, the junction kept 5 bases outside the gene matches. The CDR3 spans 14 residues.

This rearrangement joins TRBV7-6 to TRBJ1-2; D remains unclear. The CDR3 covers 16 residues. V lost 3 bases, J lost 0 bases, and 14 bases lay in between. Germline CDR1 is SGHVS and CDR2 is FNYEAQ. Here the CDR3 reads CASSFTVLGANYGYTF. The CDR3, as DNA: TGTGCCAGCAGCTTCACCGTCCTGGGCGCTAACTATGGCTACACCTTC.

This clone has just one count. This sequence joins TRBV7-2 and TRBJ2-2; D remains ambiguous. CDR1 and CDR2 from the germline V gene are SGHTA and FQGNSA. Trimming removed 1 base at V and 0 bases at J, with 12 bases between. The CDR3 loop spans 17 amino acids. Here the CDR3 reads CASSLVGRTSNTGELFF. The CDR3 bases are TGTGCCAGCAGCTTAGTGGGCAGAACGTCGAACACCGGGGAGCTGTTTTTT.

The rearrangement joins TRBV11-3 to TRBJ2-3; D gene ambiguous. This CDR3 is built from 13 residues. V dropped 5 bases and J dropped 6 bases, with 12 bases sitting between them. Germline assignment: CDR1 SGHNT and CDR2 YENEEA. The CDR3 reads CASSQTRKDTQYF. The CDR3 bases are TGTGCCAGCAGCCAGACTCGGAAGGATACGCAGTATTTT.

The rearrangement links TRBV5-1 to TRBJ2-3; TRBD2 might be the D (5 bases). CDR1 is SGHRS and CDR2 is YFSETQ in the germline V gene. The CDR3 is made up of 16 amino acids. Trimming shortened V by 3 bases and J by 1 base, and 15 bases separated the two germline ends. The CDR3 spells CASSSVGGSGTDTQYF. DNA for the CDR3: TGCGCCAGCAGCTCGGTAGGCGGGTCTGGCACAGATACGCAGTATTTT.

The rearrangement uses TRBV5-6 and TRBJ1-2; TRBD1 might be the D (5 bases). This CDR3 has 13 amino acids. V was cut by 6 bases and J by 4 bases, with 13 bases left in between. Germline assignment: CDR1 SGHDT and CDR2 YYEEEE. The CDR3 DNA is TGTGCCAGCACCCCGGGGGTGTCCTATGGCTACACCTTC. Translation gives CASTPGVSYGYTF.

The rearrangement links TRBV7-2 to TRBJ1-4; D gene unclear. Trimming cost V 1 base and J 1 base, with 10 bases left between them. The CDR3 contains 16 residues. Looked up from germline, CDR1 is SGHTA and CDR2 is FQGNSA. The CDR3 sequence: CASSLGALRTNEKLFF. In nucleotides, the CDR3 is TGTGCCAGCAGCTTAGGGGCGCTCAGAACTAATGAAAAACTGTTTTTT.

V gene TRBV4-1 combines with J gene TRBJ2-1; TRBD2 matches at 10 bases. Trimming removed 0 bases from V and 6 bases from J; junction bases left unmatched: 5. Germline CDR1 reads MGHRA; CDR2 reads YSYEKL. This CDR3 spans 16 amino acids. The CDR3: CASSQEPAGGPNEQFF. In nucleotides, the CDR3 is TGCGCCAGCAGCCAAGAGCCAGCGGGGGGGCCCAATGAGCAGTTCTTC.

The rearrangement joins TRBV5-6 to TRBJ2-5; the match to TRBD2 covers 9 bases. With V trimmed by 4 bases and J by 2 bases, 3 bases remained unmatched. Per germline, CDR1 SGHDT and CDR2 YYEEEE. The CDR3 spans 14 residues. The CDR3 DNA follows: TGTGCCAGCAGCCGCGGACTAGCGCAAGAGACCCAGTACTTC. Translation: CASSRGLAQETQYF.

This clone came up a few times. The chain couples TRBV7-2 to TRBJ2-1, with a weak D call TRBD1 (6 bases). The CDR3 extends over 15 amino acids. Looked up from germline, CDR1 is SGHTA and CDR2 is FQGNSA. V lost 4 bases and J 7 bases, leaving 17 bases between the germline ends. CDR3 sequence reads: CASSSSYRVANEQFF. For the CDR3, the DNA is TGTGCCAGCAGCTCCTCGTACAGGGTAGCTAATGAGCAGTTCTTC. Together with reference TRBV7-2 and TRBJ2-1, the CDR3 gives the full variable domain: GAGVSQSPSNKVTEKGKDVELRCDPISGHTALYWYRQSLGQGLEFLIYFQGNSAPDKSGLPSDRFSAERTGGSVSTLTIQRTQQEDSAVYLCASSSSYRVANEQFFGPGTRLTVL.

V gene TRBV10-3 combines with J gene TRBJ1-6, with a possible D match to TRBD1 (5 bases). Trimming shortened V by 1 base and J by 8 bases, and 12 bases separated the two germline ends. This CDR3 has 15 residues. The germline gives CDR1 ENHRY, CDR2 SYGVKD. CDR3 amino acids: CAISEFGGTDSPLHF. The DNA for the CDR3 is TGTGCCATCAGTGAGTTCGGGGGAACGGATTCACCCCTCCACTTT.

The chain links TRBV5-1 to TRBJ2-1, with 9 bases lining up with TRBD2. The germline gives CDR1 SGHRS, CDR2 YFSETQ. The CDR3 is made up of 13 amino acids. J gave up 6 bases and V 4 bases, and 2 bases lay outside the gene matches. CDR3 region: CASSAGGPNEQFF. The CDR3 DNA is TGCGCCAGCAGCGCGGGGGGGCCCAATGAGCAGTTCTTC. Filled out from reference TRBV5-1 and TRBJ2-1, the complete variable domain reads KAGVTQTPRYLIKTRGQQVTLSCSPISGHRSVSWYQQTPGQGLQFLFEYFSETQRNKGNFPGRFSGRQFSNSRSEMNVSTLELGDSALYLCASSAGGPNEQFFGPGTRLTVL.

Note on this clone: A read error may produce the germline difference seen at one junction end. The CDR3: CASSSRENEQFF. The CDR3 DNA sequence: TGTGCTAGCAGTTCCAGGGAAAATGAGCAGTTCTTC. The chain recombines TRBV6-5 with TRBJ2-1, with D perhaps TRBD1 (5 bases). The germline V gene has CDR1 MNHEY and CDR2 SVGAGI. The CDR3 runs to 12 residues.

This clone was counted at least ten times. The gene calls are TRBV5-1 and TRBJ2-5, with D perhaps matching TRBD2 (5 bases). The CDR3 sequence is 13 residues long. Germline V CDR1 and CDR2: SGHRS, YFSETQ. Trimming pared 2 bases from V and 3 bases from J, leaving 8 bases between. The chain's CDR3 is CASSLPGKETQYF. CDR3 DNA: TGCGCCAGCAGCTTACCGGGGAAAGAGACCCAGTACTTC.

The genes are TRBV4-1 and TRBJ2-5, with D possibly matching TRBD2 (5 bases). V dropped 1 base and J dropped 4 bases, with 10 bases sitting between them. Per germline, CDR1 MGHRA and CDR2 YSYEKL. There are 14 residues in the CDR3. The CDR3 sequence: CASSQGGAGETQYF. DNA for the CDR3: TGCGCCAGCAGCCAAGGGGGTGCGGGAGAGACCCAGTACTTC.

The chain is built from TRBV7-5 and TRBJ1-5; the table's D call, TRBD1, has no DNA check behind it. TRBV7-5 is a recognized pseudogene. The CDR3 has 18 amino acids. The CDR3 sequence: CARSLALDSNHSNQPQHF. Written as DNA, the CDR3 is TGTGCCAGAAGCTTAGCCCTGGACAGCAACCATAGCAATCAGCCCCAGCATTTT.

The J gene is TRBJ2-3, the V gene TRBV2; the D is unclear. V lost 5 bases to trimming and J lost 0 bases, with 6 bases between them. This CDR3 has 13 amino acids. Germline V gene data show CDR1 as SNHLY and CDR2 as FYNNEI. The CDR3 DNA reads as TGTGCCAGCAGTCCAGAAAGCACAGATACGCAGTATTTT. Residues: CASSPESTDTQYF.

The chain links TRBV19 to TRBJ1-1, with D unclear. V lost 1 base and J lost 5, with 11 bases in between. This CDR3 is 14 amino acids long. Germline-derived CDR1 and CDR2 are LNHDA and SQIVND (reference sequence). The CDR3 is CASSIGSGGTEAFF. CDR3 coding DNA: TGTGCCAGTAGTATAGGTTCGGGCGGGACTGAAGCTTTCTTT.

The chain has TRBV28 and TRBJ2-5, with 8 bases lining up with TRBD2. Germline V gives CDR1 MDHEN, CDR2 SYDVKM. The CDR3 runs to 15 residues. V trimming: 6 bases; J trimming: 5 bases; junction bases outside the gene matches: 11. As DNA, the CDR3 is TGTGCCAGCAGCCCAACTAACGGGGGGGCGGAGACCCAGTACTTC. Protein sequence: CASSPTNGGAETQYF. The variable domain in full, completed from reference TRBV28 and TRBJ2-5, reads DVKVTQSSRYLVKRTGEKVFLECVQDMDHENMFWYRQDPGLGLRLIYFSYDVKMKEKGDIPEGYSVSREKKERFSLILESASTNQTSMYLCASSPTNGGAETQYFGPGTRLLVL.

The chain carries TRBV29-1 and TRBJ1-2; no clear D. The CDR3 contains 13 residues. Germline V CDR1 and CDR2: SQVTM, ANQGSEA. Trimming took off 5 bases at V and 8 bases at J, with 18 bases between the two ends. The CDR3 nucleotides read TGCAGCGTTCTAGTCCCCAAGGAGTCAGGCTACACCTTC. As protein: CSVLVPKESGYTF.